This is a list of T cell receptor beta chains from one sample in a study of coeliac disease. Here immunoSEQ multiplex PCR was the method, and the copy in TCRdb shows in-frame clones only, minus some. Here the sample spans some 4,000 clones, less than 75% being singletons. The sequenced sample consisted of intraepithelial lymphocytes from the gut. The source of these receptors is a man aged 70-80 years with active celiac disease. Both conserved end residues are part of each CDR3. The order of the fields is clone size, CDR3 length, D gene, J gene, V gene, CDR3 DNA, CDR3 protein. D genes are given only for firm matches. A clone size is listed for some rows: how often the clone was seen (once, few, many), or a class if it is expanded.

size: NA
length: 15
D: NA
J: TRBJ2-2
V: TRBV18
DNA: TGTGCCAGCTCATTACAGCCCACGAACACCGGGGAGCTGTTTTTT
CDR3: CASSLQPTNTGELFF

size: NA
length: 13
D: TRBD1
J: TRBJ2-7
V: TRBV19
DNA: TGTGCCAGTAGGGGACAGGGATCCTACGAGCAGTACTTC
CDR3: CASRGQGSYEQYF

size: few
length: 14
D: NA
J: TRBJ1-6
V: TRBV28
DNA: TGTGCCAGCAGTTTACTCAGGGATAATTCACCCCTCCACTTT
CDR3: CASSLLRDNSPLHF

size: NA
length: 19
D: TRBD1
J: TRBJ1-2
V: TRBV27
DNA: TGTGCCAGCACTGGACAGGGAGTTGCCAACCCACAAGCTAACTATGGCTACACCTTC
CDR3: CASTGQGVANPQANYGYTF

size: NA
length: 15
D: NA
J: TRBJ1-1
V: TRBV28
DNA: TGTGCCAGCAGTTTAGGCGGGGTAGGGAACACTGAAGCTTTCTTT
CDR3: CASSLGGVGNTEAFF

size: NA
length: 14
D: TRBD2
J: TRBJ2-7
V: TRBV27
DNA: TGTGCCAGCAGGGGACTAGCGGGTGTGTACGAGCAGTACTTC
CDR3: CASRGLAGVYEQYF

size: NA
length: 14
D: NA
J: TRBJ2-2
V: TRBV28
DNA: TGTGCCAGCAGTTTCGGACGAGGGTCCGGGGAGCTGTTTTTT
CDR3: CASSFGRGSGELFF

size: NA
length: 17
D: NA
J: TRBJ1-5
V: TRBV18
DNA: TGTGCCAGCTCACCACCTTGGGACACCGATAGCAATCAGCCCCAGCATTTT
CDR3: CASSPPWDTDSNQPQHF

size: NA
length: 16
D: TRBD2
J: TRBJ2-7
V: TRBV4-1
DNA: TGCGCCAGCAGCCAAGAGGGTCTAGCGGGAAAATCCGAGCAGTACTTC
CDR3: CASSQEGLAGKSEQYF

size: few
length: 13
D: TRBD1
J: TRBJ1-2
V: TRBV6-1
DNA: TGTGCCAGCAGGACGGACAGGGTGGATGGCTACACCTTC
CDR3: CASRTDRVDGYTF

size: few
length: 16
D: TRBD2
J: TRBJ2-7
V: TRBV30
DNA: TGTGCCTGGAGTGTACGGATCTTGGCCCGCGGGGGCGAGCAGTACTTC
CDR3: CAWSVRILARGGEQYF